This T cell receptor (beta chain) derives from a study of beta chain features in type 1 diabetes. Study-level background: No patient-donor differences in age, gender, total cells or subset yield.

Findings of the study overall: Compared to healthy donors, patients appeared to have naive, central memory and Treg TCRB repertoires that were more alike. Among patients with Type 1 diabetes, TCRB CDR3s were moderately but significantly shorter in every one of the four CD4+ subsets. cDNA-based sequencing might over-represent cells highly expressing TCR.

To note about this clone: Its matching antigen is unknown.

The study reverse transcribed the entire isolated RNA, so it sequenced expressed TCRB transcripts. The table came from immunoSEQ multiplex PCR; TCRdb's copy has only in-frame clones and leaves some out. The sample shows 200,000 to 250,000 clones, around 16% of them seen only once. Germline-derived CDR1 and CDR2 are MNHEY and SVGAGI. Unmatched junction bases numbered 9, after V lost 7 bases and J lost 7 bases. This CDR3 is built from 15 residues. Sorted populations all had greater than 95% purity. The chain employs TRBV6-5 and TRBJ2-7, with 14 bases aligning to TRBD2. The source material was naive CD4+ T cells from blood. This TCR came from a man aged 25 to 40 with type 1 diabetes. CDR3 sequence: CASTMGLAGAWEQYF. The CDR3 DNA reads TGTGCCAGCACCATGGGACTAGCGGGAGCTTGGGAGCAGTACTTC.